This T cell receptor beta chain originates from a study of T-cell memory formation after mild COVID-19. For this clonotype: Its target is unknown.

Study-wide results and limits: A second wave expanding day 15 to 37 was CD4+-biased; contracting clones were balanced. Shrinking CD4+ clones were chiefly CM and EM; CD8+ ones were chiefly EMRA. Second-wave clones that peaked on day 37 lacked confirmed SARS-CoV-2 specificity.

Researchers used 5'RACE with constant-segment primers to make TCR alpha and TCR beta cDNA libraries that carry sample barcodes and UMIs. TCRdb passed the 5' RACE reads through MiXCR, listing each CDR3 protein once. This table holds 250,000 to 350,000 distinct CDR3 sequences, less than 20% found once. This receptor was identified in a man younger than 35 who had mild COVID-19 (a few samples of this study predate the infection). Cell type and time point are not known. The material sequenced was PBMCs or a T cell subset sorted from them (not recorded which).

CDR3: CASSEQGDYGYTF. Here the CDR3 DNA reads TGTGCCAGCAGTGAACAGGGAGACTATGGCTACACCTTC. V gene TRBV6-1 combines with J gene TRBJ1-2; weak D call: TRBD1 (5 bases). Germline CDR1 and CDR2: MNHNS and SASEGT. V shed 2 bases and J shed 3 bases, with 7 bases lying between them. The CDR3 extends over 13 amino acids.